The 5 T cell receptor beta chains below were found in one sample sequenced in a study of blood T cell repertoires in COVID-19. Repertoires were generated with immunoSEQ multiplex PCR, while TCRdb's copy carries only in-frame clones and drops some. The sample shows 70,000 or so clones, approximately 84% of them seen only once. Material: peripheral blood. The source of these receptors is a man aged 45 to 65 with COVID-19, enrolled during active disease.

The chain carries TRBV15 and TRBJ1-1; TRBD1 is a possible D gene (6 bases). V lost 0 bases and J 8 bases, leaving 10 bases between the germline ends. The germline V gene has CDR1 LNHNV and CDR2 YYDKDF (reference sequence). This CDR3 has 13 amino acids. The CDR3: CATSRDPGAEAFF. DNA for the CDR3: TGTGCCACCAGCAGAGATCCAGGGGCCGAAGCTTTCTTT. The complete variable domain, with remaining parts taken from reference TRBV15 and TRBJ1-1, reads DAMVIQNPRYQVTQFGKPVTLSCSQTLNHNVMYWYQQKSSQAPKLLFHYYDKDFNNEADTPDNFQSRRPNTSFCFLDIRSPGLGDTAMYLCATSRDPGAEAFFGQGTRLTVV.

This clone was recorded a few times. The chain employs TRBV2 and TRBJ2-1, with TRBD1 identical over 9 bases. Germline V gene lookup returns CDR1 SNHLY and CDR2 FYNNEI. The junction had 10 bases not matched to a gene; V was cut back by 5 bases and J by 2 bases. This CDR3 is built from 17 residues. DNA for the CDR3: TGTGCCAGCAGTCCAAACCCACAGGGGGCACCCTACAATGAGCAGTTCTTC. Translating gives CASSPNPQGAPYNEQFF.

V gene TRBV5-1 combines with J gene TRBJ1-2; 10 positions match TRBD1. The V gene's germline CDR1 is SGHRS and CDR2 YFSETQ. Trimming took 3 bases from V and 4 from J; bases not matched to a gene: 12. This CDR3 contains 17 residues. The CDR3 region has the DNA TGCGCCAGCAGCTCTCCCGGGACAGGGGCTAAGGGCTATGGCTACACCTTC. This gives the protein CASSSPGTGAKGYGYTF.

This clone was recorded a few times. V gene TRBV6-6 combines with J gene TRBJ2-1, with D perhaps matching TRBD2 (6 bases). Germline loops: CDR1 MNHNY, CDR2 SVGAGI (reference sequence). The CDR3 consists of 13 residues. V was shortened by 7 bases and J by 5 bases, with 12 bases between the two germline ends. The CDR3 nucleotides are TGTGCCAGCATATACGGGAGAGACAATGAGCAGTTCTTC. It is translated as CASIYGRDNEQFF.

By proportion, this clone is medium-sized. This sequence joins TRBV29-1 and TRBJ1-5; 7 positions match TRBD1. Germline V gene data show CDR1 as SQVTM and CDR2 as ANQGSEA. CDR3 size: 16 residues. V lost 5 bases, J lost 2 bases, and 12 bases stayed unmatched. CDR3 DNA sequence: TGCAGCGTTTTGACAGGGCCCTTCTATGGCAATCAGCCCCAGCATTTT. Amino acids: CSVLTGPFYGNQPQHF.